This T cell receptor (beta chain) was captured by sequencing in a study of T cells in localized non-small cell lung cancer. TCRdb's table, derived via immunoSEQ multiplex PCR, lists solely in-frame clones and lacks some. The data hold approximately 11,000 clones, with roughly 80% observed a single time. Trimming removed 7 bases at V and 4 bases at J, with 13 bases between. The CDR3 consists of 12 residues. In germline, CDR1 is SQVTM, CDR2 ANQGSEA. A note on this clone: The antigen is undetermined.

General observations from the study: Higher blood T cell density went with longer overall survival. Because only a single region of the tumor was sequenced, heterogeneity remains possible. It was uninvolved adjacent lung that showed the highest T cell clonality, exceeding tumor. Median roughly 57 top-100 tumor clones were shared with paired adjacent lung.

The rearrangement uses TRBV29-1 and TRBJ1-2; perhaps TRBD1 as D (5 bases). The material was peripheral blood mononuclear cells, obtained before any cancer treatment. This clonotype was sampled from a female donor of 60 years or more with stage II lung adenocarcinoma. This CDR3 is CSAWGDFYGYTF. The CDR3 DNA is TGCAGCGCCTGGGGGGACTTCTATGGCTACACCTTC.